A selection of T cell receptor beta chains follows, all from one sample in a study of immune cell composition in non-small cell lung cancer. TCRdb's copy holds only in-frame clones and misses some; the assay was immunoSEQ multiplex PCR. The sample contains almost 4,000 clones, 70% to 80% of which appear only once. The specimen was lung tumor tissue. These TCRs come from a human donor with non-small cell lung cancer. Each CDR3 is given without its conserved first and last residue. Only some rows state a clone size, as once, few, many or a class for expanded clones.

NA | TRBJ2-1 | TRBV28 | ASSPGPENNEQF
NA | TRBJ2-5 | TRBV7-2 | ASRPFGQEGYQETQY
NA | TRBJ2-5 | TRBV5-1 | ASSSYRGPETQY
NA | TRBJ1-4 | TRBV11-1 | ASSSRGGANEKLF
NA | TRBJ1-3 | TRBV5-1 | ASSFGQDSGNTIY
NA | TRBJ1-3 | TRBV10-2 | ASRAGQGGNTIY
NA | TRBJ2-7 | TRBV7-6 | ASSLAGLSYEQY
medium-sized | TRBJ1-5 | TRBV6-1 | ASSELLGQH
once | TRBJ2-3 | TRBV11-1 | ASSRPDRVVTDTQY
NA | TRBJ2-7 | TRBV27 | ASSPLGQDAYEQY